Listed below are T cell receptor beta chains from one sample, sequenced in a study of identical twins. Via MiXCR, TCRdb re-called the 5' RACE reads, giving one row per CDR3 protein. The sample records approximately 690,000 distinct CDR3 sequences, around 5.7% being singletons. Input material: naive T cells sorted from blood. These TCRs come from a man younger than 35 in good health. Both conserved end residues are part of each CDR3. A D gene is named only where the DNA matches it firmly. Clone size is given for some rows only: seen once, a few or many times, or a class if the clone is expanded.

clone_size	v_call	j_call	d_call	cdr3_aa	cdr3_nt
few	TRBV7-9	TRBJ1-2	NA	CASSSQAGGRYGYTF	TGTGCCAGCAGCTCGCAGGCCGGGGGTCGCTATGGCTACACCTTC
many	TRBV14	TRBJ2-2	NA	CASSHGVGELFF	TGTGCCAGCAGCCATGGAGTCGGGGAGCTGTTTTTT
many	TRBV10-2	TRBJ2-1	NA	CASSDFDSRFF	TGCGCCAGCAGTGATTTTGACTCCCGGTTCTTC
many	TRBV29-1	TRBJ2-1	TRBD1	CSGNRDRGLEQFF	TGCAGCGGAAACCGGGACAGGGGTCTGGAGCAGTTCTTC
many	TRBV10-3	TRBJ1-4	NA	CAISEEWQGREKLFF	TGTGCCATCAGTGAAGAATGGCAGGGGAGGGAAAAACTGTTTTTT
many	TRBV19	TRBJ1-1	NA	CASSIGGSNTEAFF	TGTGCCAGTAGTATAGGAGGCAGTAACACTGAAGCTTTCTTT
NA	TRBV20-1	TRBJ2-5	NA	CSAREEDGSGMYQETQYF	TGCAGTGCTAGAGAGGAGGACGGGAGTGGGATGTACCAAGAGACCCAGTACTTC
many	TRBV20-1	TRBJ2-7	NA	CSAIRGNWVEGDEQYF	TGCAGTGCTATACGGGGAAATTGGGTAGAGGGGGACGAGCAGTACTTC
many	TRBV27	TRBJ2-3	NA	CASTRGNTQYF	TGTGCCAGCACCCGGGGGAATACGCAGTATTTT
few	TRBV4-2	TRBJ2-7	TRBD2	CASSQDPATSGAYF	TGTGCCAGCAGCCAAGATCCTGCGACTAGCGGGGCCTACTTC
many	TRBV10-3	TRBJ2-1	NA	CAIKGKAEKYNEQFF	TGTGCCATCAAGGGAAAGGCAGAAAAGTACAATGAGCAGTTCTTC
many	TRBV12-3/TRBV12-4	TRBJ2-5	NA	CASSRTAGETQYF	TGTGCCAGCAGTCGGACAGCTGGAGAGACCCAGTACTTC
many	TRBV7-9	TRBJ2-2	TRBD2	CASSWRSGGTNTGELFF	TGTGCCAGCAGCTGGAGATCGGGAGGGACGAACACCGGGGAGCTGTTTTTT
NA	TRBV3-1	TRBJ2-7	TRBD2	CASSQEAGVYEQYF	TGTGCCAGCAGCCAGGAAGCGGGAGTCTACGAGCAGTACTTC
NA	TRBV11-3	TRBJ2-1	TRBD2	CASSLFGSGSTYNEQFF	TGTGCCAGCAGCTTATTCGGTAGCGGGAGTACCTACAATGAGCAGTTCTTC
many	TRBV20-1	TRBJ2-3	TRBD1	CSAPNRDRVPDTQYF	TGCAGTGCACCAAACCGGGACAGGGTTCCAGATACGCAGTATTTT
many	TRBV18	TRBJ2-7	NA	CASSPDGVYEQYF	TGTGCCTCTTCCCCGGACGGAGTCTACGAGCAGTACTTC
NA	TRBV24-1	TRBJ2-5	TRBD1	CATSDYDTGVETQYF	TGTGCCACCAGTGATTACGATACAGGGGTAGAGACCCAGTACTTC
NA	TRBV15	TRBJ2-3	TRBD2	CATSRSGTSGSFTDTQYF	TGTGCCACCAGCAGATCCGGGACTAGCGGGAGTTTCACAGATACGCAGTATTTT
many	TRBV5-1	TRBJ2-1	NA	CASSADRANREQFF	TGCGCCAGCAGCGCGGACAGAGCCAACCGTGAGCAGTTCTTC
many	TRBV29-1	TRBJ2-1	TRBD2	CSVEDFREVTNEQFF	TGCAGCGTTGAAGATTTCCGGGAGGTTACCAATGAGCAGTTCTTC
NA	TRBV5-5	TRBJ1-6	TRBD1	CASSWPGQGANNSPLHF	TGTGCCAGCAGCTGGCCGGGACAGGGGGCGAATAATTCACCCCTCCACTTT
many	TRBV4-3	TRBJ2-1	TRBD1	CASSLTGTVEQFF	TGCGCCAGCAGCCTTACAGGGACAGTCGAGCAGTTCTTC
few	TRBV2	TRBJ1-5	NA	CASVRDSNQPQHF	TGTGCCAGCGTCAGGGACTCCAATCAGCCCCAGCATTTT
many	TRBV15	TRBJ2-1	NA	CATSLNVPGDLNEQFF	TGTGCCACCAGCCTAAACGTCCCAGGGGATTTAAATGAGCAGTTCTTC
many	TRBV11-2	TRBJ2-1	TRBD2	CASSFLAGTSYNEQFF	TGTGCCAGCAGCTTTCTAGCGGGGACCTCCTACAATGAGCAGTTCTTC
NA	TRBV13	TRBJ2-7	TRBD2	CASSLEGLAGDYEQYF	TGTGCCAGCAGCTTAGAGGGACTAGCGGGGGACTACGAGCAGTACTTC
many	TRBV20-1	TRBJ2-3	NA	CSAPIDTQYF	TGCAGTGCACCGATAGATACGCAGTATTTT
many	TRBV12-5	TRBJ2-3	NA	CASAIGEDTQYF	TGTGCTAGCGCTATCGGGGAGGATACGCAGTATTTT
many	TRBV29-1	TRBJ2-5	TRBD2	CSELSGRGGETQYF	TGCAGCGAATTGAGCGGGAGAGGAGGAGAGACCCAGTACTTC
few	TRBV4-1	TRBJ2-7	TRBD1	CASSQQDRGGEQYF	TGCGCCAGCAGCCAACAAGACAGGGGTGGCGAGCAGTACTTC
few	TRBV7-8	TRBJ2-1	NA	CASSLNRGGTYNEQFF	TGTGCCAGCAGCCTAAACAGGGGGGGCACCTACAATGAGCAGTTCTTC
many	TRBV29-1	TRBJ2-1	NA	CSASWGAYNEQFF	TGCAGCGCATCCTGGGGGGCCTACAATGAGCAGTTCTTC
NA	TRBV30	TRBJ2-2	NA	CAWMGDHGELFF	TGTGCCTGGATGGGGGATCACGGGGAGCTGTTTTTT
NA	TRBV10-3	TRBJ2-6	NA	CAISGQGGRSGANVLTF	TGTGCCATCAGTGGACAGGGCGGGAGATCTGGGGCCAACGTCCTGACTTTC
few	TRBV6-1	TRBJ2-1	TRBD1	CASSEVPGQGKSSYNEQFF	TGTGCCAGCAGTGAAGTCCCGGGACAGGGGAAATCCTCCTACAATGAGCAGTTCTTC
many	TRBV27	TRBJ2-7	TRBD1	CASSPWDRDYEQYF	TGTGCCAGCAGTCCTTGGGACAGGGACTACGAGCAGTACTTC
many	TRBV7-9	TRBJ2-3	NA	CASTHRADTQYF	TGTGCCAGCACCCACCGAGCAGATACGCAGTATTTT
many	TRBV29-1	TRBJ1-2	NA	CSVDLEYGYTF	TGCAGCGTTGACTTGGAATATGGCTACACCTTC
many	TRBV12-3/TRBV12-4	TRBJ1-6	NA	CASWGYNSPLHF	TGTGCCTCCTGGGGGTATAATTCACCCCTCCACTTT
few	TRBV7-6	TRBJ2-3	TRBD2	CASSLSRLAGVGSTDTQYF	TGTGCCAGCAGCTTATCGAGACTAGCGGGAGTAGGTAGTACAGATACGCAGTATTTT
NA	TRBV7-7	TRBJ2-3	NA	CASSLDAAKDTQYF	TGTGCCAGCAGCCTGGATGCAGCTAAGGATACGCAGTATTTT
NA	TRBV6-5	TRBJ2-4	TRBD1	CASSYSTTGKNIQYF	TGTGCCAGCAGTTACTCGACGACAGGGAAAAACATTCAGTACTTC
NA	TRBV20-1	TRBJ2-3	TRBD2	CSARVLSGRAIDTQYF	TGCAGTGCTAGAGTACTTTCGGGGAGGGCCATAGATACGCAGTATTTT
few	TRBV29-1	TRBJ2-1	TRBD2	CSVGETSGVYNEQFF	TGCAGCGTAGGAGAGACTAGCGGGGTCTACAATGAGCAGTTCTTC
many	TRBV12-3/TRBV12-4	TRBJ2-1	TRBD1	CAGEPTGAHYNEQFF	TGTGCCGGCGAGCCTACAGGGGCCCACTACAATGAGCAGTTCTTC
many	TRBV7-9	TRBJ2-1	TRBD2	CASSFRSAGVSNEQFF	TGTGCCAGCAGCTTTAGGTCAGCGGGAGTTTCCAATGAGCAGTTCTTC
NA	TRBV6-1	TRBJ2-3	TRBD1	CASSRTGQGDTQYF	TGTGCCAGCAGTCGGACAGGGCAGGGAGATACGCAGTATTTT
many	TRBV11-2	TRBJ2-3	NA	CASSLVRLGVSTDTQYF	TGTGCCAGCAGCTTAGTTCGTCTGGGGGTTAGCACAGATACGCAGTATTTT
many	TRBV6-5	TRBJ1-4	NA	CASSYSIGTATTNEKLFF	TGTGCCAGCAGTTACAGTATCGGTACAGCTACAACTAATGAAAAACTGTTTTTT
few	TRBV29-1	TRBJ1-5	TRBD1	CSVGQGANQPQHF	TGCAGCGTTGGGCAGGGGGCGAATCAGCCCCAGCATTTT
many	TRBV10-3	TRBJ2-3	NA	CAISESRPEAQYF	TGTGCCATCAGTGAGTCCCGCCCCGAGGCGCAGTATTTT
NA	TRBV28	TRBJ2-5	TRBD1	CASSSRTGTGYRETQYF	TGTGCCAGCAGTTCACGGACCGGGACAGGGTATAGGGAGACCCAGTACTTC
NA	TRBV30	TRBJ2-1	NA	CAWSGGEQFF	TGTGCCTGGAGTGGCGGTGAGCAGTTCTTC